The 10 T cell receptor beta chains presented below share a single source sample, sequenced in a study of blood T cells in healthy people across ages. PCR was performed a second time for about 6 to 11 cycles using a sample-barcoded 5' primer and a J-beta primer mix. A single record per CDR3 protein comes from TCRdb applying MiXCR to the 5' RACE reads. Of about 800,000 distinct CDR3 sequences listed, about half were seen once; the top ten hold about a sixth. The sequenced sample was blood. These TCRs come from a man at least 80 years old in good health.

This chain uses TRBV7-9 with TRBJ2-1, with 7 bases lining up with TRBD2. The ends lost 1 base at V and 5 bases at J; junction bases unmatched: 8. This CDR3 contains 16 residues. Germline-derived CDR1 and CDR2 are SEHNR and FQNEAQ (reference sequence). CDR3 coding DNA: TGTGCCAGCAGCTTAGGAGGCGGGAGTGCCCACAATGAGCAGTTCTTC. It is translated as CASSLGGGSAHNEQFF.

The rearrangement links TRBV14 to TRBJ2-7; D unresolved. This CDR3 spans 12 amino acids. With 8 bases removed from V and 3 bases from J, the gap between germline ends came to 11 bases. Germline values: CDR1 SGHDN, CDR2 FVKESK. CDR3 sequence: CASGPANYEQYF. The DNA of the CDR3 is TGTGCCAGCGGCCCTGCAAACTACGAGCAGTACTTC.

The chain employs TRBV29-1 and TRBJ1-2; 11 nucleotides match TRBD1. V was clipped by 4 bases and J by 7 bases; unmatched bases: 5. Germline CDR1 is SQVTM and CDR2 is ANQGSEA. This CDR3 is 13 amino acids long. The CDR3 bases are TGCAGCGTTGCCGGACAGGGGGCACGTGGCTACACCTTC. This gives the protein CSVAGQGARGYTF.

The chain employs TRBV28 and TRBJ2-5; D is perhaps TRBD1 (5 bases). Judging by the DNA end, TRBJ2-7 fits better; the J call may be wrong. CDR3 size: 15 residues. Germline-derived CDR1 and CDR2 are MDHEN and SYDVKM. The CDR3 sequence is CASSSQPVGRYEQYF. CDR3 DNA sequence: TGTGCCAGCAGTTCTCAGCCCGTGGGGCGCTACGAGCAGTACTTC.

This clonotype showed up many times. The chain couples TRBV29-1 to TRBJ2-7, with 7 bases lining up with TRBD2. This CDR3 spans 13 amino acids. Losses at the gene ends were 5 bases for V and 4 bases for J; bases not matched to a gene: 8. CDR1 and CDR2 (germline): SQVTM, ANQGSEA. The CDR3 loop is CSVRLADYYEQYF. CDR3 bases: TGCAGCGTTCGACTAGCAGACTATTACGAGCAGTACTTC.

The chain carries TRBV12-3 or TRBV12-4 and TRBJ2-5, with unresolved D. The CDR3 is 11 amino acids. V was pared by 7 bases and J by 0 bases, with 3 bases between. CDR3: CASKNQETQYF. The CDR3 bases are TGTGCCAGCAAAAACCAAGAGACCCAGTACTTC.

This CDR3 reads CARIPPGQASDTQYF. The CDR3 DNA follows: TGTGCCAGAATTCCCCCGGGACAGGCCTCAGATACGCAGTATTTT. The V call is TRBV6-1, the J call TRBJ2-3; 8 bases are shared with TRBD1. This CDR3 comprises 15 residues. Losses at the gene ends were 9 bases for V and 4 bases for J; bases not matched to a gene: 12. CDR1 MNHNS and CDR2 SASEGT come from the germline V gene.

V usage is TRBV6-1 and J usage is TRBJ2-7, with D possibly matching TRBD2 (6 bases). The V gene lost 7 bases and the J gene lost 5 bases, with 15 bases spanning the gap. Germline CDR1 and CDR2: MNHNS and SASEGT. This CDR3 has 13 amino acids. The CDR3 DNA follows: TGTGCCAGCAACTACCTAGCGTCCAACGAGCAGTACTTC. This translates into CASNYLASNEQYF.

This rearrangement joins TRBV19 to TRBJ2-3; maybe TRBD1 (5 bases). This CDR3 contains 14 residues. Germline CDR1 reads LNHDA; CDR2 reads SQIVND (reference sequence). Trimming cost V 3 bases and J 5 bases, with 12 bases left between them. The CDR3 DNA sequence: TGTGCCAGTAGTATGAGGCAGCAGGGAGATACGCAGTATTTT. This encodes CASSMRQQGDTQYF.

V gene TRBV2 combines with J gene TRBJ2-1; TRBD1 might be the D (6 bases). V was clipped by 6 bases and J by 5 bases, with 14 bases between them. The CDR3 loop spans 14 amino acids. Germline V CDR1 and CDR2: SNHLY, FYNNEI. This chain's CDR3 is CASRGDKFNNEQFF. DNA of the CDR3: TGTGCCAGCAGGGGGGACAAATTTAACAATGAGCAGTTCTTC.